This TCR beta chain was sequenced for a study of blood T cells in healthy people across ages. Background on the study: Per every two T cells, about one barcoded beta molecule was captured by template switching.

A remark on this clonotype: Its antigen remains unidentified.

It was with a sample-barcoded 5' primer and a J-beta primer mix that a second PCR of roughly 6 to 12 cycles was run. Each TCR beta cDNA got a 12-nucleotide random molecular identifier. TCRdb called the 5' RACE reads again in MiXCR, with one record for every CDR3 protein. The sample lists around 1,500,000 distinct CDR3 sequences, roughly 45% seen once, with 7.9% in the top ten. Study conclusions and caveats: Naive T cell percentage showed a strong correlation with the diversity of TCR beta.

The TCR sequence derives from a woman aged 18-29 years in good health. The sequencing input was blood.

CDR3 sequence: CASSGVVGTQYF. In DNA form, the CDR3 reads TGTGCCAGCAGCGGCGTTGTTGGTACGCAGTATTTT. J is TRBJ2-3 and V is TRBV7-9; D remains ambiguous. The length of the CDR3 is 12 residues. V dropped 5 bases and J dropped 8 bases, with 11 bases sitting between them. The germline gives CDR1 SEHNR, CDR2 FQNEAQ (reference sequence).